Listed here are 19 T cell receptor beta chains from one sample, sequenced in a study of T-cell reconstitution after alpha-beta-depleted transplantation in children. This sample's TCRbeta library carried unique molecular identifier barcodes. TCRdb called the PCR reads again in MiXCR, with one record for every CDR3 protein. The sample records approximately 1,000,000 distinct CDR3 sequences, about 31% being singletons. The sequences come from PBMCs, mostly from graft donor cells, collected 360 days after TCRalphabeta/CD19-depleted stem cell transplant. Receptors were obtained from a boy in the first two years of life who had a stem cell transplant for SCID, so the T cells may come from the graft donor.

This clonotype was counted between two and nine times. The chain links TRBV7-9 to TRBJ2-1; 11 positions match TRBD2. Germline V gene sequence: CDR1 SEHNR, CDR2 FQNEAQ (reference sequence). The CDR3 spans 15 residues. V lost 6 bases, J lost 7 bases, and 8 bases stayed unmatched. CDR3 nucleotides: TGTGCCAGCAGATCTAGCGGGGGGACGAGGAATGAGCAGTTCTTC. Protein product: CASRSSGGTRNEQFF.

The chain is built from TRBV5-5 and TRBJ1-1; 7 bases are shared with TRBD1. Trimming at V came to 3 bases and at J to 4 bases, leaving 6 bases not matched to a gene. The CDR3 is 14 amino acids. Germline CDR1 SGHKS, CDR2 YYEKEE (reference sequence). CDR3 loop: CASSWGQPFTEAFF. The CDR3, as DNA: TGTGCCAGCAGCTGGGGACAGCCGTTCACTGAAGCTTTCTTT. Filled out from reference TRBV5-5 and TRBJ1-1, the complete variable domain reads DAGVTQSPTHLIKTRGQQVTLRCSPISGHKSVSWYQQVLGQGPQFIFQYYEKEERGRGNFPDRFSARQFPNYSSELNVNALLLGDSALYLCASSWGQPFTEAFFGQGTRLTVV.

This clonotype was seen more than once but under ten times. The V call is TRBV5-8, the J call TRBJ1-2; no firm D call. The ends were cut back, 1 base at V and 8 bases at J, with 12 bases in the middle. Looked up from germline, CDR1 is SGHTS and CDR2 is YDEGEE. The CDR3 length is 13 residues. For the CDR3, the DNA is TGTGCCAGCAGCTTGCTCGGGGTCCGAGGCTACACCTTC. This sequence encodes CASSLLGVRGYTF.

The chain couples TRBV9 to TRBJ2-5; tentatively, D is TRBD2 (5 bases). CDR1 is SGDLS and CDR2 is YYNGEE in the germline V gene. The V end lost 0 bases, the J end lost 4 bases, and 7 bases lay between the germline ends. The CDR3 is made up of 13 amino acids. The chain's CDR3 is CASSVAGRETQYF. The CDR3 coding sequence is TGTGCCAGCAGCGTAGCTGGGAGAGAGACCCAGTACTTC.

The CDR3: CASSLRPAGMYQETQYF. As DNA, the CDR3 is TGTGCCAGCAGCTTAAGGCCAGCGGGGATGTACCAAGAGACCCAGTACTTC. The chain combines TRBV7-2 with TRBJ2-5, with 7 bases that match TRBD2. CDR1 SGHTA and CDR2 FQGNSA come from the germline V gene. This CDR3 is 17 amino acids long. V dropped 2 bases and J dropped 0; count of bases not matched to a gene: 9.

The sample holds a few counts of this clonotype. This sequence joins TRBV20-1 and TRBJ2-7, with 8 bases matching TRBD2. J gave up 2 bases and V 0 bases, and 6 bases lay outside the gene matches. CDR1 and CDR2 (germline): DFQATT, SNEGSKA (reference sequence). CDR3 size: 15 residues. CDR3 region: CSAREVGGGTYEQYF. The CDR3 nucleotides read TGCAGTGCTAGAGAAGTCGGCGGGGGGACCTACGAGCAGTACTTC.

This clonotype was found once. CDR3 sequence reads: CASSGTGAGGKNIQYF. CDR3 coding DNA: TGCGCCAGCAGTGGCACGGGAGCGGGGGGGAAAAACATTCAGTACTTC. The genes are TRBV10-2 and TRBJ2-4, with 10 nucleotides matching TRBD2. The CDR3 extends over 16 amino acids. Trimming at V came to 4 bases and at J to 4 bases, leaving 7 bases not matched to a gene. Germline V gene lookup returns CDR1 WSHSY and CDR2 SAAADI.

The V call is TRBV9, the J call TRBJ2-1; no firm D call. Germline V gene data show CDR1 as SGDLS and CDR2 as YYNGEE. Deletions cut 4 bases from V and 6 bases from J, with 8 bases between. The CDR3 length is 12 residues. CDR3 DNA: TGTGCCAGCAGCCTGAAGCCCAATGAGCAGTTCTTC. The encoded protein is CASSLKPNEQFF.

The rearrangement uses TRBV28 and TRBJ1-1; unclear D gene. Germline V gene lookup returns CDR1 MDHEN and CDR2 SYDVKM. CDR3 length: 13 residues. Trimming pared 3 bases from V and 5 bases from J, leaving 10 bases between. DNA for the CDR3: TGTGCCAGCAGTTTTGAAGAGTGGACTGAAGCTTTCTTT. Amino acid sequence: CASSFEEWTEAFF. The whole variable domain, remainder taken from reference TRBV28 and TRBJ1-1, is DVKVTQSSRYLVKRTGEKVFLECVQDMDHENMFWYRQDPGLGLRLIYFSYDVKMKEKGDIPEGYSVSREKKERFSLILESASTNQTSMYLCASSFEEWTEAFFGQGTRLTVV.

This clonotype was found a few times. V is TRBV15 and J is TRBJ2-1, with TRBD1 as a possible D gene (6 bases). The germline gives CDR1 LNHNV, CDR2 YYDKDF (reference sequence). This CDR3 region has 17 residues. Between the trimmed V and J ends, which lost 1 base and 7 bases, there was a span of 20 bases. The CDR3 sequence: CATSRGTGTKKGNEQFF. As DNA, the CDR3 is TGTGCCACCAGCAGAGGGACCGGGACAAAAAAGGGGAATGAGCAGTTCTTC.

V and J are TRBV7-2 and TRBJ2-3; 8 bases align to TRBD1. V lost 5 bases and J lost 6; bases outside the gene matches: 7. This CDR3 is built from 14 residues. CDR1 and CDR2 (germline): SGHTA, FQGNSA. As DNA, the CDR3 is TGTGCCAGCAGCCAGGGGGCCCGGAGGGATACGCAGTATTTT. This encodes CASSQGARRDTQYF.

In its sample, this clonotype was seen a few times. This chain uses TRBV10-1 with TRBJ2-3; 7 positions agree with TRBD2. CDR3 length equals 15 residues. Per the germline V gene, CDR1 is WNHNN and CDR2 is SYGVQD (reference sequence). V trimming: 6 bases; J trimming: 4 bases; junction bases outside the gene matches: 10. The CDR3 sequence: CASSGGTSAADTQYF. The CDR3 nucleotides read TGCGCCAGCAGCGGGGGGACTTCAGCGGCAGATACGCAGTATTTT.

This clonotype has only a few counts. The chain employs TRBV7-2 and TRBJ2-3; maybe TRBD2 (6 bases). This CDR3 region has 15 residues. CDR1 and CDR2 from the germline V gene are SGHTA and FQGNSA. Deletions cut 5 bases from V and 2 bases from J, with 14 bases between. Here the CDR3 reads CASSPSRDSTDTQYF. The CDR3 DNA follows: TGTGCCAGCAGCCCCAGCCGGGACTCCACAGATACGCAGTATTTT.

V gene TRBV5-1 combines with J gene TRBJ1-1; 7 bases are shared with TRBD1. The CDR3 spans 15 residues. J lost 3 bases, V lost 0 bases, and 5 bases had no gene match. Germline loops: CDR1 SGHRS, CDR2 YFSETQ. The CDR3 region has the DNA TGCGCCAGCAGCTTGGGACAGGGATACGACACTGAAGCTTTCTTT. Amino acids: CASSLGQGYDTEAFF.

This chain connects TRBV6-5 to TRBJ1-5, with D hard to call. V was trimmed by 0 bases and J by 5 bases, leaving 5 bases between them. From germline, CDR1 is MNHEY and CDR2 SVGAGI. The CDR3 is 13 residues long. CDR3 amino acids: CASSYSVYQPQHF. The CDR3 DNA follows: TGTGCCAGCAGTTACTCGGTTTATCAGCCCCAGCATTTT.

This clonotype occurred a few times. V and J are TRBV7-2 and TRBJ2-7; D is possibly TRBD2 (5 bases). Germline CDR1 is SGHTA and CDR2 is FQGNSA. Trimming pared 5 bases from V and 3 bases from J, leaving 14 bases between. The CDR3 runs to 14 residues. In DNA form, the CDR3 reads TGTGCCAGCAGCCCTTGGACTGCCCTCTACGAGCAGTACTTC. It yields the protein CASSPWTALYEQYF.

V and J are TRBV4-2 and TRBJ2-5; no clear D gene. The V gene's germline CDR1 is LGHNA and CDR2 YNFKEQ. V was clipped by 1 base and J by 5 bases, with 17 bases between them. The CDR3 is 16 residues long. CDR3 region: CASSQGRKSRMETQYF. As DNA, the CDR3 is TGTGCCAGCAGCCAAGGTCGGAAAAGTAGGATGGAGACCCAGTACTTC.

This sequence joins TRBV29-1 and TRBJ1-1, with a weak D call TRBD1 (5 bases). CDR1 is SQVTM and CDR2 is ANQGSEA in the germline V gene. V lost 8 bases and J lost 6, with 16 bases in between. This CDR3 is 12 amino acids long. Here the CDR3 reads CSLRAPGAEAFF. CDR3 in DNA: TGCAGCCTGAGGGCCCCGGGGGCTGAAGCTTTCTTT.

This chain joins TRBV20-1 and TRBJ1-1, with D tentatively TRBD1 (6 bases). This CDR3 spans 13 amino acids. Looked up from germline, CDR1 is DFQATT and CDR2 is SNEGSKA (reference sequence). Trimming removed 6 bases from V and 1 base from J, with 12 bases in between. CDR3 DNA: TGCAGTGCCCCCGGGACACCGAACACTGAAGCTTTCTTT. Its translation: CSAPGTPNTEAFF.